This T cell receptor beta chain originates from a study of T cells in women clearing cervical HPV infection. As for the study in general: For cases, blood was sampled a median approximately 150 days after lesion detection, interquartile range about 90 to 230 days.

As concerns this clone: The antigen remains undetermined. The CDR3 is cut off 3 residues early in the read; its end comes from the germline J gene.

Study-level findings and limits: CIN3+ cases had significantly higher TCR richness than controls; evenness did not differ.

Profiling relied on immunoSEQ multiplex PCR, and the TCRdb table lists in-frame clones only, not all of them. The listing contains some 23,000 clones. V was shortened by 4 bases and J by 5 bases, with 21 bases between the two germline ends. The CDR3 loop spans 16 amino acids. The specimen was blood buffy coat. This clonotype was sampled from a woman between 18 and 75 years old with a cervical HPV16 infection that either progressed to CIN3+ or cleared (not recorded which). The chain carries TRBV12-3 or TRBV12-4 and TRBJ2-7; perhaps TRBD2 as D (7 bases). The CDR3: CASSSPGAGVGHEQYF. Partial CDR3 DNA: TGTGCCAGCAGTTCTCCAGGGGCGGGGGTGGGGCACGAG.